These T cell receptor beta chains were read from a single sample in a study of blood T cell repertoires in COVID-19. TCRdb keeps only in-frame clones here, not all; method: immunoSEQ multiplex PCR. The sample consists of about 42,000 clones, roughly 93% of them appearing once. Input material: peripheral blood. The receptors were gathered from a man aged 45-60 years with active COVID-19. The CDR3 runs from the conserved cysteine through the conserved F or W. D genes are given only for firm matches. Size values are once, few and many counts, or a class for expanded clones, and some rows have none.

d_call clone_size j_call v_call cdr3_aa cdr3_nt
NA NA TRBJ2-3 TRBV2 CASSEPDRAVGEVAGRDPTDTQYF TGTGCCAGCAGTGAACCAGACAGGGCCGTGGGGGAGGTAGCGGGACGCGACCCCACAGATACGCAGTATTTT
TRBD2 once TRBJ2-7 TRBV7-6 CASSPPSGTGGYEQYF TGTGCCAGCAGCCCCCCCTCGGGGACGGGGGGGTACGAGCAGTACTTC
TRBD2 NA TRBJ2-1 TRBV27 CASSLAGLGNEQFF TGTGCCAGCAGTTTAGCCGGACTAGGCAATGAGCAGTTCTTC
NA NA TRBJ2-6 TRBV18 CASSPADSGANVLTF TGTGCCAGCTCACCGGCCGACTCTGGGGCCAACGTCCTGACTTTC
TRBD1 NA TRBJ1-1 TRBV6-5 CASGGQGFATEAFF TGTGCCAGCGGGGGACAGGGGTTTGCCACTGAAGCTTTCTTT
TRBD2 NA TRBJ2-3 TRBV7-9 CASSRRLADTDTQYF TGTGCCAGCAGTCGTCGACTAGCGGACACAGATACGCAGTATTTT
NA NA TRBJ2-5 TRBV28 CASSLGGPQETQYF TGTGCCAGCAGTCTAGGGGGTCCCCAAGAGACCCAGTACTTC
NA NA TRBJ2-6 TRBV27 CASTFGGANVLTF TGTGCCAGCACCTTCGGTGGGGCCAACGTCCTGACTTTC
TRBD1 NA TRBJ1-5 TRBV20-1 CSAFTGGPQHF TGCAGTGCTTTCACAGGGGGGCCCCAGCATTTT
TRBD2 NA TRBJ2-7 TRBV6-1 CASSDPTSGTYEQYF TGTGCCAGCAGTGACCCGACTAGCGGGACATACGAGCAGTACTTC
TRBD1 NA TRBJ1-3 TRBV9 CASSRRDRGPYSGNTIYF TGTGCCAGCAGCCGCCGGGACAGGGGGCCCTACTCTGGAAACACCATATATTTT
NA NA TRBJ2-3 TRBV7-3 CASSLRLEDTQYF TGTGCCAGCAGCTTAAGACTAGAAGATACGCAGTATTTT
TRBD1 NA TRBJ1-2 TRBV5-1 CASSVQGRGGYTF TGCGCCAGCAGCGTACAGGGGCGGGGTGGCTACACCTTC
NA NA TRBJ1-6 TRBV12-3/TRBV12-4 CASSLAKSPLHF TGTGCCAGCAGTTTGGCCAAGTCGCCCCTCCACTTT
TRBD2 NA TRBJ2-7 TRBV2 CASSAGASGAYEQYF TGTGCCAGCAGTGCGGGGGCTAGCGGGGCCTACGAGCAGTACTTC
NA once TRBJ1-2 TRBV5-1 CASSSDTHPNYGYTF TGCGCCAGCAGCTCTGACACACACCCGAACTATGGCTACACCTTC
NA NA TRBJ1-1 TRBV5-4 CASSLGTTTEAFF TGTGCCAGCAGCTTGGGGACTACCACTGAAGCTTTCTTT
TRBD1 NA TRBJ1-1 TRBV10-3 CAISGQGTTEAFF TGTGCCATCAGCGGACAGGGAACGACTGAAGCTTTCTTT
TRBD2 NA TRBJ2-7 TRBV27 CASSGVAGDPTYEQYF TGTGCCAGCAGTGGGGTAGCGGGAGACCCAACCTACGAGCAGTACTTC
TRBD1 NA TRBJ1-3 TRBV2 CASSEQRDRVISGNTIYF TGTGCCAGCAGTGAACAGCGGGACAGGGTAATTTCTGGAAACACCATATATTTT
TRBD1 NA TRBJ1-1 TRBV6-5 CASRETGGGTEAFF TGTGCCAGCAGGGAGACAGGGGGAGGCACTGAAGCTTTCTTT
TRBD1 NA TRBJ2-6 TRBV27 CASSLAPPTGAGANVLTF TGTGCCAGCAGTTTAGCCCCGCCGACAGGGGCTGGGGCCAACGTCCTGACTTTC
NA NA TRBJ2-1 TRBV12-3/TRBV12-4 CASSTQRRGEQFF TGTGCCAGCAGCACTCAACGGCGGGGTGAGCAGTTCTTC
NA NA TRBJ2-7 TRBV30 CAWSVNSGSHEQYF TGTGCCTGGAGTGTAAATTCAGGATCGCACGAGCAGTACTTC
TRBD2 NA TRBJ2-1 TRBV5-8 CASSGGTGGLAGNNEQFF TGTGCCAGCAGCGGCGGGACAGGGGGACTAGCGGGGAACAATGAGCAGTTCTTC
NA NA TRBJ2-3 TRBV7-9 CAEYRDGGPDTQYF TGTGCCGAATACAGGGATGGGGGCCCAGATACGCAGTATTTT
TRBD1 NA TRBJ2-5 TRBV20-1 CSASATGAETQYF TGCAGTGCTAGTGCAACAGGGGCCGAGACCCAGTACTTC
NA NA TRBJ1-1 TRBV10-3 CAISEQDRAFF TGTGCCATCAGTGAGCAAGATCGGGCTTTCTTT
TRBD2 NA TRBJ2-7 TRBV11-2 CASSLSGDFYEQYF TGTGCCAGCAGCTTAAGCGGGGATTTCTACGAGCAGTACTTC
TRBD2 NA TRBJ2-1 TRBV7-2 CASSLAGGPYNEQFF TGTGCCAGCAGTCTAGCGGGAGGGCCTTACAATGAGCAGTTCTTC
NA NA TRBJ1-5 TRBV15 CATSRDPREPQHF TGTGCCACCAGCAGAGACCCCAGGGAGCCCCAGCATTTT
NA NA TRBJ2-1 TRBV5-4 CASSPFIQGPLDNEQFF TGTGCCAGCAGCCCCTTTATACAGGGACCCCTCGACAATGAGCAGTTCTTC
NA once TRBJ2-7 TRBV30 CAWRRPGAYEQYF TGTGCCTGGAGGAGGCCCGGCGCCTACGAGCAGTACTTC
NA NA TRBJ2-1 TRBV9 CASSHTGNEQFF TGTGCCAGCAGCCATACAGGGAATGAGCAGTTCTTC
NA once TRBJ2-1 TRBV6-5 CASRPTDSSYNEQFF TGTGCCAGCAGACCGACAGACAGCTCCTACAATGAGCAGTTCTTC
TRBD2 NA TRBJ2-7 TRBV18 CASSPTSGSSYEQYF TGTGCCAGCTCACCAACGAGCGGGAGCTCCTACGAGCAGTACTTC
TRBD1 NA TRBJ1-4 TRBV5-1 CASSDRDRIEKLFF TGCGCCAGCAGCGACCGGGACAGAATTGAAAAACTGTTTTTT
TRBD2 NA TRBJ2-1 TRBV20-1 CSASEFLAGAIYNEQFF TGCAGTGCTAGTGAATTTCTAGCGGGAGCAATCTACAATGAGCAGTTCTTC
TRBD1 NA TRBJ2-7 TRBV6-6 CASSLGTGVVQYF TGTGCCAGCAGTCTCGGGACAGGGGTTGTGCAGTACTTC
NA NA TRBJ1-2 TRBV28 CASMAGMYGYTF TGTGCCAGCATGGCAGGGATGTATGGCTACACCTTC
TRBD1 NA TRBJ2-2 TRBV7-3 CASSLDRGQNTGELFF TGTGCCAGCAGCTTGGACAGGGGGCAAAACACCGGGGAGCTGTTTTTT
NA NA TRBJ2-7 TRBV4-1 CASSQDAVRDSILNEQYF TGCGCCAGCAGCCAAGATGCAGTCCGGGACTCTATTCTTAACGAGCAGTACTTC
TRBD1 NA TRBJ1-1 TRBV5-1 CASSLVGTAEAFF TGCGCCAGCAGCTTGGTCGGGACAGCTGAAGCTTTCTTT
NA NA TRBJ2-7 TRBV2 CASKLLLGAGEQYF TGTGCCAGCAAATTATTGCTTGGGGCGGGAGAGCAGTACTTC
TRBD1 NA TRBJ2-1 TRBV7-2 CASNKDRGSNEQFF TGTGCCAGCAACAAGGACAGGGGGTCGAATGAGCAGTTCTTC
TRBD1 NA TRBJ1-1 TRBV27 CASSPPGQGVLAVNTEAFF TGTGCCAGCAGTCCCCCGGGACAGGGGGTTTTAGCGGTGAACACTGAAGCTTTCTTT
TRBD1 NA TRBJ2-5 TRBV5-1 CASSGTGGRETQYF TGCGCCAGCAGCGGCACAGGGGGCAGAGAGACCCAGTACTTC
NA NA TRBJ2-6 TRBV11-2 CASSSPRSGANVLTF TGTGCCAGCAGCTCCCCCCGCTCTGGGGCCAACGTCCTGACTTTC
NA NA TRBJ2-7 TRBV6-5 CASSNPGVVYEQYF TGTGCCAGCAGTAACCCCGGGGTTGTCTACGAGCAGTACTTC
TRBD1 NA TRBJ1-5 TRBV5-1 CASSWLGDRDSNQPQHF TGCGCCAGCAGCTGGCTAGGAGACAGGGATAGCAATCAGCCCCAGCATTTT
TRBD1 NA TRBJ1-5 TRBV28 CASITTGGSNQPQHF TGTGCCAGCATCACGACAGGGGGTAGCAATCAGCCCCAGCATTTT
TRBD2 NA TRBJ2-7 TRBV3-1/TRBV3-2 CASSQDREGEQYF TGTGCCAGCAGCCAAGATCGGGAGGGCGAGCAGTACTTC
TRBD2 NA TRBJ2-1 TRBV6-1 CASSEWTSGEQFF TGTGCCAGCAGTGAATGGACTAGCGGAGAGCAGTTCTTC